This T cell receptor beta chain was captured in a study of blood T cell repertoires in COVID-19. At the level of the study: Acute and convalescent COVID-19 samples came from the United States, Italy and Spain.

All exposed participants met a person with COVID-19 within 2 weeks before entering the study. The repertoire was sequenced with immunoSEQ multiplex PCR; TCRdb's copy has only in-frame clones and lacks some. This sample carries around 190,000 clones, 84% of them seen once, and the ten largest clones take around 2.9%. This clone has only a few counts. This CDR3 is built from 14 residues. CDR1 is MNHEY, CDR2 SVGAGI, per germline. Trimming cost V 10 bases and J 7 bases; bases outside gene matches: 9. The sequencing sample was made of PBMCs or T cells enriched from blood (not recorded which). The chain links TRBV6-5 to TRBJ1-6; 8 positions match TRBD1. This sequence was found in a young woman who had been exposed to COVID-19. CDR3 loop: CATRTGNENSPLHF. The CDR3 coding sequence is TGTGCCACCCGGACAGGGAATGAGAATTCACCCCTCCACTTT.